This is a list of T cell receptor beta chains from one sample in a study of identical twins. TCRdb called the 5' RACE reads again in MiXCR, with one record for every CDR3 protein. There are some 710,000 distinct CDR3 sequences in the sample; over 5% occur only once, and about 2% lies in the top ten. The sample taken for sequencing was naive T cells sorted from blood. The receptors originated from a man between 18 and 35 years old in good health. The CDR3 runs from the conserved cysteine through the conserved F or W. A D gene is named only where the DNA matches it firmly. Size is omitted from some rows. Given values are once, few, many or a class for expanded clones.

length | D | J | V | size | CDR3 | DNA
15 | TRBD1 | TRBJ2-3 | TRBV6-2/TRBV6-3 | once | CASSPRDRVTDTQYF | TGTGCCAGCAGTCCTCGGGACAGGGTTACAGATACGCAGTATTTT
14 | - | TRBJ2-1 | TRBV13 | many | CASSLRKSYNEQFF | TGTGCCAGCAGCTTGAGGAAGTCCTACAATGAGCAGTTCTTC
13 | - | TRBJ1-6 | TRBV11-2 | few | CASSHDRNSPLHF | TGTGCCAGCAGCCACGACAGAAATTCACCCCTCCACTTT
15 | TRBD2 | TRBJ2-1 | TRBV12-3/TRBV12-4 | many | CASCQLAGLGDEQFF | TGTGCCAGCTGCCAACTAGCGGGACTGGGGGATGAGCAGTTCTTC
14 | TRBD2 | TRBJ2-3 | TRBV12-3/TRBV12-4 | few | CASTSGTWSDTQYF | TGTGCCAGCACTAGCGGGACATGGTCAGATACGCAGTATTTT
14 | - | TRBJ2-1 | TRBV5-1 | few | CASSFAARGNEQFF | TGCGCCAGCAGCTTTGCGGCGCGCGGCAATGAGCAGTTCTTC
14 | - | TRBJ2-4 | TRBV12-3/TRBV12-4 | few | CASRKPGPGDIQYF | TGTGCCAGCAGAAAACCGGGCCCTGGGGACATTCAGTACTTC
16 | TRBD2 | TRBJ2-3 | TRBV9 | many | CASSVATRESQDTQYF | TGTGCCAGCAGCGTAGCTACGCGGGAGTCCCAAGATACGCAGTATTTT
12 | - | TRBJ1-1 | TRBV12-3/TRBV12-4 | many | CASSFVLGEAFF | TGTGCCAGCAGTTTTGTGCTTGGTGAAGCTTTCTTT
14 | TRBD1 | TRBJ2-7 | TRBV18 | few | CASSTRTGGDEQYF | TGTGCCAGCTCAACTAGGACAGGGGGCGACGAGCAGTACTTC
18 | TRBD2 | TRBJ2-1 | TRBV20-1 | many | CSAPPPGGTQSSYNEQFF | TGCAGTGCTCCCCCCCCGGGAGGGACTCAAAGCTCCTACAATGAGCAGTTCTTC
12 | - | TRBJ1-1 | TRBV29-1 | few | CSVEQGHLEAFF | TGCAGCGTTGAGCAGGGCCACCTTGAAGCTTTCTTT
17 | TRBD2 | TRBJ2-1 | TRBV15 | many | CATSGGYPSGRYNEQFF | TGTGCCACCAGCGGAGGATACCCTAGCGGGAGATACAATGAGCAGTTCTTC
18 | TRBD1 | TRBJ1-5 | TRBV6-4 | many | CASSDSIIRGLGNQPQHF | TGTGCCAGCAGTGACTCCATAATCAGGGGGCTGGGCAATCAGCCCCAGCATTTT
14 | TRBD2 | TRBJ2-1 | TRBV29-1 | many | CSVLPDSGRIEQFF | TGCAGCGTTCTCCCAGATAGCGGGAGAATTGAGCAGTTCTTC
16 | TRBD2 | TRBJ2-1 | TRBV11-2 | many | CASSGPGLADNNEQFF | TGTGCCAGCAGCGGGCCGGGACTAGCGGACAACAATGAGCAGTTCTTC
12 | - | TRBJ2-1 | TRBV7-9 | many | CASSWEHDEQFF | TGTGCCAGCAGCTGGGAACACGATGAGCAGTTCTTC
19 | TRBD2 | TRBJ2-2 | TRBV5-1 | few | CASSFRSLAGGPGTGELFF | TGCGCCAGCAGCTTCCGGTCGCTAGCGGGAGGGCCGGGTACCGGGGAGCTGTTTTTT
12 | TRBD1 | TRBJ2-1 | TRBV20-1 | many | CSARDGTGVRFF | TGCAGTGCTAGAGATGGAACAGGGGTCCGGTTCTTC
12 | TRBD1 | TRBJ1-5 | TRBV12-3/TRBV12-4 | many | CASGQDNQPQHF | TGTGCCAGTGGACAGGACAATCAGCCCCAGCATTTT
15 | TRBD2 | TRBJ2-3 | TRBV9 | few | CASRQLAGGPDTQYF | TGTGCCAGCAGGCAACTAGCGGGAGGGCCAGATACGCAGTATTTT
14 | - | TRBJ1-1 | TRBV12-3/TRBV12-4 | many | CASSLSIPNTEAFF | TGTGCCAGCAGTTTGAGCATTCCGAACACTGAAGCTTTCTTT
18 | TRBD1 | TRBJ2-1 | TRBV12-3/TRBV12-4 | many | CASSLKRTGVGEYNEQFF | TGTGCCAGCAGTTTAAAAAGAACAGGGGTGGGCGAATACAATGAGCAGTTCTTC
17 | - | TRBJ2-2 | TRBV7-9 | - | CASSLFPGDMNTGELFF | TGTGCCAGCAGCTTATTCCCGGGAGATATGAACACCGGGGAGCTGTTTTTT
12 | - | TRBJ2-2 | TRBV2 | - | CASSENVGELFF | TGTGCCAGCAGTGAAAACGTCGGGGAGCTGTTTTTT
15 | - | TRBJ1-1 | TRBV5-1 | many | CASSLESIMNTEAFF | TGCGCCAGCAGCCTTGAATCTATTATGAACACTGAAGCTTTCTTT
16 | TRBD2 | TRBJ2-3 | TRBV12-3/TRBV12-4 | few | CASSLEISGRTDTQYF | TGTGCCAGCAGTTTAGAGATTAGCGGGCGCACAGATACGCAGTATTTT
13 | - | TRBJ1-1 | TRBV29-1 | many | CSVGYRVGNEAFF | TGCAGCGTTGGTTACCGGGTGGGGAATGAAGCTTTCTTT
15 | - | TRBJ2-7 | TRBV12-3/TRBV12-4 | - | CASSLGPGYSYEQYF | TGTGCCAGCAGTTTAGGCCCCGGGTACTCCTACGAGCAGTACTTC
13 | - | TRBJ1-5 | TRBV29-1 | many | CSVARGSNQPQHF | TGCAGCGTTGCTAGGGGGAGCAATCAGCCCCAGCATTTT
16 | TRBD1 | TRBJ1-5 | TRBV12-3/TRBV12-4 | many | CASSRQGTGVNQPQHF | TGTGCCAGCAGTCGACAGGGGACAGGGGTCAATCAGCCCCAGCATTTT
13 | - | TRBJ1-2 | TRBV5-1 | many | CASSLAEQHGYTF | TGCGCCAGCAGCTTGGCCGAACAACACGGCTACACCTTC
16 | TRBD1 | TRBJ1-6 | TRBV3-1 | few | CASSEAGTGYNSPLHF | TGTGCCAGCAGCGAAGCCGGGACAGGATATAATTCACCCCTCCACTTT
16 | TRBD2 | TRBJ2-2 | TRBV12-5 | many | CASGPGTSGSIGELFF | TGTGCTAGTGGTCCCGGGACTAGCGGGAGCATCGGGGAGCTGTTTTTT
14 | TRBD2 | TRBJ2-7 | TRBV6-5 | many | CASSYSGGSYEQYF | TGTGCCAGCAGTTACTCGGGGGGGTCCTACGAGCAGTACTTC
13 | - | TRBJ2-4 | TRBV15 | many | CATSREDRNIQYF | TGTGCCACCAGCAGGGAGGACAGAAACATTCAGTACTTC
18 | TRBD2 | TRBJ2-1 | TRBV5-1 | many | CASSPDPSGTSIYNEQFF | TGCGCCAGCAGCCCTGACCCCTCCGGGACTAGCATATACAATGAGCAGTTCTTC
15 | - | TRBJ1-3 | TRBV7-9 | - | CASSRGTALGNTIYF | TGTGCCAGCAGCCGGGGAACAGCGCTCGGAAACACCATATATTTT
14 | - | TRBJ2-3 | TRBV18 | many | CASSPPGNTDTQYF | TGTGCCAGCTCACCACCGGGGAACACAGATACGCAGTATTTT
11 | - | TRBJ1-4 | TRBV27 | few | CASSGGGGLFF | TGTGCCAGCAGTGGAGGGGGGGGACTGTTTTTT
13 | - | TRBJ1-3 | TRBV7-2 | - | CAWEGGDGNTIYF | TGTGCCTGGGAGGGGGGGGATGGAAACACCATATATTTT
15 | - | TRBJ2-2 | TRBV6-5 | few | CASSYSMVLTGELFF | TGTGCCAGCAGTTACTCGATGGTACTCACCGGGGAGCTGTTTTTT
12 | TRBD1 | TRBJ1-1 | TRBV12-3/TRBV12-4 | many | CASGGTGVWAFF | TGTGCCAGCGGAGGGACAGGGGTGTGGGCTTTCTTT
12 | - | TRBJ1-5 | TRBV28 | many | CASTGVAQPQHF | TGTGCCAGCACTGGGGTAGCGCAGCCCCAGCATTTT